This T cell receptor (beta chain) was recorded in a study of blood T cells in healthy people across ages. Sample-barcoded 5' priming and a J-beta primer mix drove a second PCR of roughly 6 to 12 cycles. TCRdb independently ran MiXCR on the 5' RACE reads; one entry per CDR3 protein. This sample has roughly 680,000 distinct CDR3 sequences, with 45% to 60% found just once. This clonotype was recorded once. PBMCs were isolated at a quantity of at least 6 million per sample. The CDR3 runs to 16 residues. V was clipped by 1 base and J by 6 bases; unmatched bases: 8. Germline V gene data show CDR1 as SGHTA and CDR2 as FQGNSA.

This clonotype was sampled from a woman over 75 in good health. Input material: blood. The rearrangement uses TRBV7-2 and TRBJ1-5; 8 nucleotides agree with TRBD1. For the CDR3, the DNA is TGTGCCAGCAGCTTAGGGGCAGGGGGCATCTCTCAGCCCCAGCATTTT. This sequence encodes CASSLGAGGISQPQHF.